This TCR beta chain was recovered during a study of early T cells in non-severe SARS-CoV-2 infection. Study at large: The chains were unpaired, and the sequenced material was bulk RNA from unsorted whole blood.

With 8 bases clipped from V and 8 bases from J, the junction kept 9 bases outside the gene matches. The CDR3 runs to 14 residues. Germline-derived CDR1 and CDR2 are KGHDR and SFDVKD. The table lists this clonotype with many counts. No antigen is known for it. As part of library construction, unique molecular identifiers were attached to individual cDNA molecules. TCRdb re-called the 5' RACE reads with MiXCR, one entry per CDR3 protein. In the table there are about 48,000 distinct CDR3 sequences, around 5.6% of which are singletons. Regarding the study as a whole: The VDJdb matching leaned toward anti-spike CD8 responses and overlooked private and CD4 specificities.

This receptor was obtained from an adult who was a healthcare worker with PCR-confirmed SARS-CoV-2 infection or an uninfected control (not recorded which). The chain has TRBV24-1 and TRBJ2-1; 9 bases fit TRBD1. Sample: whole blood. CDR3 sequence reads: CATNPGQGIHEQFF. The CDR3 nucleotides read TGTGCCACCAATCCGGGACAGGGTATCCATGAGCAGTTCTTC.